These 23 T cell receptor beta chains were sequenced from one sample in a study of shared clonotypes between healthy human individuals. Repertoires were generated with immunoSEQ multiplex PCR, while TCRdb's copy carries only in-frame clones and drops some. The sample has approximately 940,000 clones, around three quarters seen once. Sequenced input: memory CD4+ T cells sorted from blood. Described subset: CD45RA-negative fraction. These receptors all stem from a man younger than 35 in good health.

This clone occurred once. V is TRBV6-9 and J is TRBJ2-2; no clear D. Germline CDR1 reads MNHGY; CDR2 reads SVAAGI. The CDR3 covers 14 residues. The ends were cut back, 7 bases at V and 0 bases at J, with 9 bases in the middle. CDR3 sequence reads: CASTRYPNTGELFF. The CDR3 DNA follows: TGTGCCAGCACCAGATATCCGAACACCGGGGAGCTGTTTTTT.

CDR3 loop: CASSQRTGEVDTQYF. The CDR3, as DNA: TGTGCCAGCTCACAGCGGACAGGGGAAGTAGATACGCAGTATTTT. The J gene is TRBJ2-3, the V gene TRBV18; 9 nucleotides align to TRBD1. Germline CDR1 is KGHSH and CDR2 is LQKENI. Trimming cost V 4 bases and J 5 bases; bases outside gene matches: 7. The CDR3 is made up of 15 amino acids.

Concerning this clone: The same CDR3 can be traced to other DNA sequences in this sample. The J gene is TRBJ1-4, the V gene TRBV5-1; TRBD1 matches at 8 bases. CDR3 length equals 14 residues. Trimming took 3 bases from V and 8 from J; bases not matched to a gene: 6. Germline V gene lookup returns CDR1 SGHRS and CDR2 YFSETQ. The CDR3 DNA follows: TGCGCCAGCAGCTCTGGACAGGGCAGGGAAAAACTGTTTTTT. Translating gives CASSSGQGREKLFF.

The V gene is TRBV2, the J gene TRBJ1-1; no clear D gene. The V and J ends lost 3 bases and 0 bases respectively, with 5 bases between them. CDR1 is SNHLY and CDR2 is FYNNEI in the germline V gene. The CDR3 runs to 13 residues. CDR3 region: CASSDEVNTEAFF. The DNA of the CDR3 is TGTGCCAGCAGTGATGAGGTGAACACTGAAGCTTTCTTT. Together with reference TRBV2 and TRBJ1-1, the CDR3 gives the full variable domain: EPEVTQTPSHQVTQMGQEVILRCVPISNHLYFYWYRQILGQKVEFLVSFYNNEISEKSEIFDDQFSVERPDGSNFTLKIRSTKLEDSAMYFCASSDEVNTEAFFGQGTRLTVV.

This clone was observed a single time. This rearrangement joins TRBV5-1 to TRBJ1-1, with TRBD1 matching 8 bases. The CDR3 length is 16 residues. V shed 4 bases, J shed 5 bases, and the junction held 13 bases outside the gene matches. CDR1 SGHRS and CDR2 YFSETQ come from the germline V gene. DNA of the CDR3: TGCGCCAGCAGCCGGCAACTCGACAGGGGACGAACTGAAGCTTTCTTT. Its translation: CASSRQLDRGRTEAFF. Full variable domain (rest looked up from reference TRBV5-1 and TRBJ1-1): KAGVTQTPRYLIKTRGQQVTLSCSPISGHRSVSWYQQTPGQGLQFLFEYFSETQRNKGNFPGRFSGRQFSNSRSEMNVSTLELGDSALYLCASSRQLDRGRTEAFFGQGTRLTVV.

The chain is built from TRBV11-3 and TRBJ2-7; TRBD1 aligns across 9 bases. The CDR3 contains 15 residues. The ends lost 6 bases at V and 1 base at J; junction bases unmatched: 7. Germline-derived CDR1 and CDR2 are SGHNT and YENEEA. Here the CDR3 DNA reads TGTGCCAGCAGTTTGGGACAGGGAATATCCTACGAGCAGTACTTC. Translated: CASSLGQGISYEQYF.

This rearrangement joins TRBV13 to TRBJ2-7; D unclear. There are 14 residues in the CDR3. The germline V gene encodes CDR1 PRHDT and CDR2 FYEKMQ (reference sequence). Trimming stripped 2 bases from V and 4 bases from J, with 12 bases between. Written as DNA, the CDR3 is TGTGCCAGCAGCTTACTTTTGATGGGGTACGAGCAGTACTTC. Encoded protein: CASSLLLMGYEQYF.

CDR3 region: CASSDAGGYGYTF. The CDR3 nucleotides are TGCGCCAGCAGTGATGCAGGGGGGTATGGCTACACCTTC. The chain is built from TRBV10-2 and TRBJ1-2; 7 nucleotides match TRBD1. J lost 5 bases, V lost 3 bases, and 3 bases had no gene match. Germline V lookup: CDR1 WSHSY, CDR2 SAAADI. CDR3 length: 13 amino acids.

The rearrangement links TRBV30 to TRBJ2-3, with D maybe TRBD1 (6 bases). V gave up 4 bases and J gave up 0 bases, with 8 bases separating them. CDR1 and CDR2 from the germline V gene are GTSNPN and SVGIG (reference sequence). CDR3 length equals 13 residues. The CDR3 DNA is TGTGCCTGGACAGGGGTAAGCACAGATACGCAGTATTTT. It specifies CAWTGVSTDTQYF.

The rearrangement joins TRBV7-9 to TRBJ2-7, with 7 bases aligning to TRBD1. The CDR3 is 13 amino acids. Germline CDR1 reads SEHNR; CDR2 reads FQNEAQ (reference sequence). J gave up 3 bases and V 5 bases, and 4 bases lay outside the gene matches. As DNA, the CDR3 is TGTGCCAGCAGCATGGGACAGAACTACGAGCAGTACTTC. Residues: CASSMGQNYEQYF.

This sequence joins TRBV6-1 and TRBJ2-3; 7 nucleotides line up with TRBD1. This CDR3 is built from 14 residues. The germline CDR1 and CDR2 sequences are MNHNS and SASEGT. V trimming: 4 bases; J trimming: 1 base; junction bases outside the gene matches: 2. CDR3 nucleotides: TGTGCCAGCAGTGGACAGGGTGGCACAGATACGCAGTATTTT. It is translated as CASSGQGGTDTQYF.

This clone was detected only once. Sequence at one end of the junction differs from germline and may be a read error. The CDR3 loop reads CAGSEPQRNNEQFF. The CDR3 DNA sequence: TGCGCCGGCAGTGAGCCCCAGCGGAACAATGAGCAGTTCTTC. This sequence joins TRBV10-1 and TRBJ2-1; D perhaps matches TRBD2 (5 bases). Germline values: CDR1 WNHNN, CDR2 SYGVQD (reference sequence). The CDR3 is 14 residues long.

The table lists this clone with a few counts. The chain employs TRBV11-2 and TRBJ1-5, with 9 nucleotides matching TRBD1. V lost 5 bases to trimming and J lost 7 bases; unmatched junction nucleotides: 9. From germline, CDR1 is SGHAT and CDR2 FQNNGV. The CDR3 loop spans 15 amino acids. DNA for the CDR3: TGTGCCAGCAGCCCGATGGGACAGGGAGAACAGCCCCAGCATTTT. This codes for CASSPMGQGEQPQHF.

This clone was counted a few times. The chain is built from TRBV7-9 and TRBJ1-6, with D unclear. The ends were cut back, 6 bases at V and 7 bases at J, with 10 bases in the middle. Germline lookup yields CDR1 SEHNR and CDR2 FQNEAQ (reference sequence). This CDR3 comprises 13 residues. The CDR3 here is CASSPLGNSPLHF. CDR3 DNA sequence: TGTGCCAGCAGTCCATTGGGAAATTCACCCCTCCACTTT. Full variable domain (outside the CDR3, taken from reference TRBV7-9 and TRBJ1-6): DTGVSQNPRHKITKRGQNVTFRCDPISEHNRLYWYRQTLGQGPEFLTYFQNEAQLEKSRLLSDRFSAERPKGSFSTLEIQRTEQGDSAMYLCASSPLGNSPLHFGNGTRLTVT.

At least ten counts were recorded for this clone. Additional DNA sequences in this sample encode the identical CDR3. V gene TRBV25-1 combines with J gene TRBJ2-7; D is uncertain. V dropped 4 bases and J dropped 0 bases, with 10 bases sitting between them. Germline CDR1 is MGHDK and CDR2 is SYGVNS. The CDR3 is made up of 14 amino acids. As DNA, the CDR3 is TGTGCCAGCAGTGCGGGTCACCTCTCCTACGAGCAGTACTTC. As protein: CASSAGHLSYEQYF.

The rearrangement links TRBV5-4 to TRBJ1-1; D perhaps matches TRBD1 (5 bases). The germline CDR1 and CDR2 sequences are SGHNT and YYREEE (reference sequence). The CDR3 consists of 14 residues. Between the trimmed V and J ends, which lost 4 bases and 7 bases, there was a span of 17 bases. DNA of the CDR3: TGTGCCAGCAGCAGAAGGGACGGAGGGTTTGAAGCTTTCTTT. Protein product: CASSRRDGGFEAFF.

In regard to this clone: Since a much larger clone is just one base distant, this may be a read error. V gene TRBV30 combines with J gene TRBJ2-7, with 10 bases matching TRBD1. This CDR3 comprises 13 residues. The junction had 4 bases not matched to a gene; V was cut back by 3 bases and J by 5 bases. From germline, CDR1 is GTSNPN and CDR2 SVGIG (reference sequence). CDR3: CAWSWDRGHEQYF. The CDR3 DNA reads TGTGCCTGGAGCTGGGACAGGGGCCACGAGCAGTACTTC. Full variable domain (outside the CDR3, taken from reference TRBV30 and TRBJ2-7): SQTIHQWPATLVQPVGSPLSLECTVEGTSNPNLYWYRQAAGRGLQLLFYSVGIGQISSEVPQNLSASRPQDRQFILSSKKLLLSDSGFYLCAWSWDRGHEQYFGPGTRLTVT.

As to this clone: Distinct nucleotide sequences in the sample also encode this CDR3. V and J are TRBV5-4 and TRBJ1-1; D might be TRBD1 (6 bases). The CDR3 extends over 15 amino acids. Looked up from germline, CDR1 is SGHNT and CDR2 is YYREEE (reference sequence). The germline V and J ends were trimmed by 4 bases and 1 base, with 14 bases remaining between them. The CDR3 bases are TGTGCCAGCAGCCGTACCGGGACAAAGAACACTGAAGCTTTCTTT. Protein product: CASSRTGTKNTEAFF.

The V gene is TRBV27, the J gene TRBJ1-1; D is undetermined. Germline CDR1 is MNHEY and CDR2 is SMNVEV (reference sequence). The CDR3 runs to 14 residues. Trimming cost V 8 bases and J 4 bases, with 17 bases left between them. This CDR3 reads CASGRGGNPTEAFF. The CDR3 coding sequence is TGTGCCAGCGGTAGAGGCGGGAACCCCACTGAAGCTTTCTTT.

V is TRBV9 and J is TRBJ2-2, with a tentative D call TRBD2 (6 bases). Deletions cut 0 bases from V and 1 base from J, with 10 bases between. The length of the CDR3 is 16 residues. Germline V gene lookup returns CDR1 SGDLS and CDR2 YYNGEE. CDR3 nucleotides: TGTGCCAGCAGCGTAGAGCAAGCGGGGAACACCGGGGAGCTGTTTTTT. Encoded protein: CASSVEQAGNTGELFF.

In regard to this clone: One end of the junction fails to match germline, which may point to a read error. The chain is built from TRBV7-8 and TRBJ1-1; D is undetermined. The CDR3 sequence is 14 residues long. CDR1 and CDR2 from the germline V gene are SGHVS and FQNEAQ. CDR3 region: CASSLKGPNAEAFF. The CDR3 coding sequence is TGTGCCAGCAGCTTAAAGGGTCCGAACGCTGAAGCTTTCTTT. Variable domain in full (rest from reference TRBV7-8 and TRBJ1-1): GAGVSQSPRYKVAKRGQDVALRCDPISGHVSLFWYQQALGQGPEFLTYFQNEAQLDKSGLPSDRFFAERPEGSVSTLKIQRTQQEDSAVYLCASSLKGPNAEAFFGQGTRLTVV.

The gene calls are TRBV9 and TRBJ2-4; D is undetermined. This CDR3 contains 15 residues. The ends were cut back, 4 bases at V and 6 bases at J, with 17 bases in the middle. The germline gives CDR1 SGDLS, CDR2 YYNGEE. CDR3: CASSPENSRTNIQYF. The CDR3 DNA is TGTGCCAGCAGCCCCGAGAACAGCCGGACAAACATTCAGTACTTC.

The chain uses TRBV2 and TRBJ1-3, with D tentatively TRBD1 (5 bases). CDR3 size: 13 residues. Trimming removed 4 bases at V and 8 bases at J, with 12 bases between. Germline lookup yields CDR1 SNHLY and CDR2 FYNNEI. CDR3 residues: CASSGGGAHTIYF. CDR3 DNA: TGTGCCAGCAGTGGAGGAGGGGCACACACCATATATTTT.